This T cell receptor beta chain is drawn from a study of cytomegalovirus exposure and HLA in healthy donors. Study-wide background: Among the roughly 400 genotyped donors, 65% to 85% were placed in the Caucasian-associated ancestry cluster.

Primers included in the PCR were 60 Vbeta and 13 Jbeta primers. Repertoires were generated with immunoSEQ multiplex PCR, while TCRdb's copy carries only in-frame clones and drops some. The sample lists more than 60,000 clones, 60% to 85% occurring once. The germline V gene has CDR1 MNHNY and CDR2 SVGAGI (reference sequence). This CDR3 contains 15 residues. Study conclusions and caveats: The HLA-A and HLA-B alleles of most subjects were reportedly predicted accurately from TCR beta sequences. Testing in vitro showed a few CMV-associated chains specific for CMV antigens. In a later analysis, productive TCRs from donors in an Asian-associated ancestry cluster reportedly carried fewer N-insertions than the cohort mean.

Comment on this clone: Its antigen is not known. Its ends do not fully match the called genes, so a read error is possible. Other DNA variants within this sample encode the same CDR3.

This chain connects TRBV6-6 to TRBJ2-2; TRBD1 aligns across 10 bases. The sequencing sample was made of PBMCs. The sequence was collected from a male donor in good health and CMV-seropositive. The CDR3 reads CASSVGQGLPGELFF. The CDR3 coding sequence is TGTGCCAGCAGCGTGGGACAGGGGCTTCCCGGAGAGCTGTTTTTT.